This note documents a single TCR beta chain sequence. What it recognizes is unknown. The data stem from a study of regulatory T cells in long-lasting Graves disease. Study-level results: Persistent disease samples used TRBV28, TRBJ1-2 and TRBJ2-5 preferentially. Authors noted too few samples as a limitation. Clonotypes that were public and shared totalled 2,500 to 3,500 in persistent patients versus roughly 1,000 in new patients.

This sample's time point: persistent/refractory GD, antithyroid drugs over 5 years with positive TRAb. There was RNA extracted from PBMCs, and the TCR library was made from it. The collection involved drawing roughly 10 milliliters of peripheral blood into EDTA tubes. The authors built TCR beta libraries using iRepertoire HTBI primers and Arm-PCR of CDR3 regions. TCRdb reprocessed the multiplex PCR reads with MiXCR, giving one entry per CDR3 protein. The table shows a few hundred thousand distinct CDR3 sequences, with 21% occurring only once. Germline values: CDR1 SGHDT, CDR2 YYEEEE. The trim removed 1 base at V and 2 bases at J, leaving 5 bases unmatched. This CDR3 is 16 amino acids long.

The chain combines TRBV5-6 with TRBJ2-7, with 11 bases fitting TRBD2. The receptor was isolated from a female donor with Graves disease. This sample comprised peripheral blood mononuclear cells (PBMCs), obtained when the disease was refractory, from a patient treated with antithyroid drugs. CDR3 in amino acids: CASSLTLAGAAYEQYF. The CDR3 region has the DNA TGTGCCAGCAGCTTGACACTAGCGGGGGCTGCCTACGAGCAGTACTTC.